The 16 T cell receptor beta chains below all came from one sample that was sequenced in a study of chemoradiotherapy in HPV16-positive cancers. Assay: immunoSEQ multiplex PCR; the TCRdb copy retains only in-frame clones and omits some. The sample yields 25,000 to 40,000 clones, about 87% seen once. The sequences come from blood, collected from a patient who underwent chemoradiotherapy. These receptors came from a human donor with HPV-associated anogenital cancer.

The chain has TRBV5-6 and TRBJ1-2, with a tentative D call TRBD1 (5 bases). The germline CDR1 and CDR2 sequences are SGHDT and YYEEEE. The CDR3 sequence is 15 residues long. Trimming cost V 0 bases and J 6 bases, with 15 bases left between them. The CDR3 loop reads CASSLGGTRIDGYTF. The CDR3 nucleotides are TGTGCCAGCAGCTTGGGAGGGACTCGGATCGATGGCTACACCTTC.

This clone was counted a few times. The CDR3 DNA is TGTGCCAGCAGTTACTCCGGGGAGGGTGTTGCTTTCTTT. Protein: CASSYSGEGVAFF. The V call is TRBV6-5, the J call TRBJ1-1; D is ambiguous. The CDR3 sequence is 13 residues long. CDR1 and CDR2 (germline): MNHEY, SVGAGI. Trimming cost V 0 bases and J 11 bases, with 13 bases left between them.

V and J are TRBV5-1 and TRBJ2-4; 12 nucleotides line up with TRBD1. Germline CDR1 and CDR2: SGHRS and YFSETQ. This CDR3 is 15 amino acids long. V gave up 4 bases and J gave up 6 bases; unmatched junction bases: 5. The CDR3 region has the DNA TGCGCCAGCAGCAAAGGGACAGGGGGCTTAAACATTCAGTACTTC. Amino acid sequence: CASSKGTGGLNIQYF.

The genes are TRBV29-1 and TRBJ2-7; D is perhaps TRBD1 (5 bases). Germline assignment: CDR1 SQVTM and CDR2 ANQGSEA. This CDR3 contains 15 residues. Trimming pared 1 base from V and 3 bases from J, leaving 16 bases between. In DNA form, the CDR3 reads TGCAGCGTTGAAGGCAGGGTGGGGCCTTACTACGAGCAGTACTTC. Translation: CSVEGRVGPYYEQYF.

The CDR3 loop reads CAWSAFTGGFDSGNTIYF. In DNA, the CDR3 is TGTGCCTGGAGTGCCTTCACAGGGGGGTTCGACTCTGGAAACACCATATATTTT. The V gene is TRBV30, the J gene TRBJ1-3; TRBD1 aligns across 8 bases. The ends lost 1 base at V and 0 bases at J; junction bases unmatched: 11. There are 18 residues in the CDR3. Germline assignment: CDR1 GTSNPN and CDR2 SVGIG (reference sequence).

The chain couples TRBV18 to TRBJ2-7; D not resolved. The CDR3 spans 13 residues. V gave up 3 bases and J gave up 0 bases, with 6 bases separating them. Per germline, CDR1 KGHSH and CDR2 LQKENI. CDR3 amino acids: CASSPGFSYEQYF. The CDR3 DNA reads as TGTGCCAGCTCACCGGGCTTCTCCTACGAGCAGTACTTC.

This chain links TRBV7-9 with TRBJ1-1, with 7 positions matching TRBD1. The CDR3 runs 14 residues. Trimming removed 4 bases from V and 0 bases from J; junction bases left unmatched: 2. Germline V gene lookup returns CDR1 SEHNR and CDR2 FQNEAQ (reference sequence). The CDR3 region is CASSSDRLNTEAFF. In nucleotides, the CDR3 is TGTGCCAGCAGCTCGGACAGGTTGAACACTGAAGCTTTCTTT.

The V gene is TRBV15, the J gene TRBJ2-7; D could derive from TRBD1 or TRBD2 (5 bases each). CDR3 size: 14 residues. V lost 5 bases to trimming and J lost 2 bases, with 13 bases between them. Germline assignment: CDR1 LNHNV and CDR2 YYDKDF (reference sequence). CDR3 DNA sequence: TGTGCCACCAGCCCCCGAGGGGATGCCTACGAGCAGTACTTC. It translates to CATSPRGDAYEQYF.

The V call is TRBV5-1, the J call TRBJ1-2; D not certain. Trimming took 4 bases from V and 3 from J, leaving 16 bases between them. The CDR3 contains 15 residues. The V gene's germline CDR1 is SGHRS and CDR2 YFSETQ. The CDR3 bases are TGCGCCAGCAGCACTGGGCGCCTCAAAGACTATGGCTACACCTTC. Residues: CASSTGRLKDYGYTF.

V gene TRBV11-2 combines with J gene TRBJ1-6; D gene uncertain. The CDR3 length is 13 residues. V shed 7 bases and J shed 10 bases, with 14 bases lying between them. CDR1 and CDR2 from the germline V gene are SGHAT and FQNNGV. The CDR3 nucleotides read TGTGCCAGCAAGGCCCTCGGCGAGTCACCCCTCCACTTT. This encodes CASKALGESPLHF.

The V gene is TRBV12-5, the J gene TRBJ2-1; 9 bases map to TRBD2. After removal of 0 bases from V and 4 bases from J, the junction contained 7 bases not matched to a gene. Germline values: CDR1 LGHNT, CDR2 FRNRAP. CDR3 size: 17 residues. CDR3 bases: TGTGCTAGTGGTTTGGTACTCGGGCGGGAGGGATACAATGAGCAGTTCTTC. Residues: CASGLVLGREGYNEQFF.

The chain carries TRBV5-1 and TRBJ1-4; TRBD1 matches 11 bases. V lost 4 bases, J lost 1 base, and 3 bases stayed unmatched. Germline CDR1 reads SGHRS; CDR2 reads YFSETQ. This CDR3 comprises 16 residues. Written as DNA, the CDR3 is TGCGCCAGCAGCGGCGGGACAGGGGGAACTAATGAAAAACTGTTTTTT. Residues: CASSGGTGGTNEKLFF. The full variable domain, its missing parts supplied by reference TRBV5-1 and TRBJ1-4, is KAGVTQTPRYLIKTRGQQVTLSCSPISGHRSVSWYQQTPGQGLQFLFEYFSETQRNKGNFPGRFSGRQFSNSRSEMNVSTLELGDSALYLCASSGGTGGTNEKLFFGSGTQLSVL.

This chain connects TRBV9 to TRBJ1-2, with D perhaps matching TRBD1 (5 bases). The CDR3 consists of 14 residues. Trimming removed 5 bases from V and 7 bases from J, with 18 bases in between. The germline CDR1 and CDR2 sequences are SGDLS and YYNGEE. CDR3 in DNA: TGTGCCAGCAGTAGACAGAACCTGAGGAGTGGCTACACCTTC. Translating gives CASSRQNLRSGYTF.

The chain links TRBV7-9 to TRBJ1-3, with 7 bases aligning to TRBD1. V shed 3 bases, J shed 1 base, and the junction held 0 bases outside the gene matches. The length of the CDR3 is 14 residues. Germline CDR1 and CDR2: SEHNR and FQNEAQ (reference sequence). DNA for the CDR3: TGTGCCAGCAGCTTGACAGGGTCTGGAAACACCATATATTTT. Translation gives CASSLTGSGNTIYF.

V is TRBV19 and J is TRBJ1-1, with a tentative D call TRBD1 (5 bases). The CDR3 contains 16 residues. Trimming pared 5 bases from V and 0 bases from J, leaving 16 bases between. CDR1 is LNHDA, CDR2 SQIVND, per germline (reference sequence). The CDR3 spells CASSVLSGFLNTEAFF. CDR3 bases: TGTGCCAGTAGTGTCTTGTCAGGGTTTCTGAACACTGAAGCTTTCTTT.

The V call is TRBV7-9, the J call TRBJ2-2, with D unclear. The V gene's germline CDR1 is SEHNR and CDR2 FQNEAQ (reference sequence). This CDR3 region has 15 residues. V lost 0 bases, J lost 0 bases, and 5 bases lay in between. In nucleotides, the CDR3 is TGTGCCAGCAGCTTAGCTAGCCCGAACACCGGGGAGCTGTTTTTT. Translating it yields CASSLASPNTGELFF.